This TCR beta chain was identified in a study of T cell responses to AZD1222 COVID-19 vaccine. Study-level results: Receipt of two AZD1222 doses was followed by a rise in Spike-specific TCR breadth and depth.

The length of the CDR3 is 13 residues. From germline, CDR1 is SGHDT and CDR2 YYEEEE. Deletions cut 4 bases from V and 8 bases from J, with 13 bases between. This clone has a single count. Its antigen is undetermined. Data came from immunoSEQ multiplex PCR; TCRdb stores just in-frame clones and leaves some out. The sample includes over 150,000 clones, roughly 90% seen only once; the top ten take under 20%. V gene TRBV5-6 combines with J gene TRBJ2-1, with D unclear. Specimen: peripheral blood, collected on day 0 of AZD1222 vaccination. The clonotype was recovered from an adult in good health. CDR3 residues: CASSRSGFDEQFF. The CDR3 coding sequence is TGTGCCAGCAGCCGTTCGGGCTTTGATGAGCAGTTCTTC.